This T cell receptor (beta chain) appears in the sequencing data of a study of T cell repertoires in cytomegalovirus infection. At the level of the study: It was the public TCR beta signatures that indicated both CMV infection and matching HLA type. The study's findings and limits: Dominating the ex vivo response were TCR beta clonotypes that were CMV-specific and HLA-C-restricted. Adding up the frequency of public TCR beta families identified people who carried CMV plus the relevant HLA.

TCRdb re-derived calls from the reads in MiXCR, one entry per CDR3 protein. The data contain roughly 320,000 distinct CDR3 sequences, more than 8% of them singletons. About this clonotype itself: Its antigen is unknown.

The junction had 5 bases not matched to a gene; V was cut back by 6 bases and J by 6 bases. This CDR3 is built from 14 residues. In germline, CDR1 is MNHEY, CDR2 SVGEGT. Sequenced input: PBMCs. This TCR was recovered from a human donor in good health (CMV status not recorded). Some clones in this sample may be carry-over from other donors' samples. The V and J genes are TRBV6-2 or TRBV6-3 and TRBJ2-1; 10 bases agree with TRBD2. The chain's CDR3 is CASRSLAGANEQFF. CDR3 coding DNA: TGTGCCAGCAGGTCCCTAGCGGGGGCCAATGAGCAGTTCTTC.